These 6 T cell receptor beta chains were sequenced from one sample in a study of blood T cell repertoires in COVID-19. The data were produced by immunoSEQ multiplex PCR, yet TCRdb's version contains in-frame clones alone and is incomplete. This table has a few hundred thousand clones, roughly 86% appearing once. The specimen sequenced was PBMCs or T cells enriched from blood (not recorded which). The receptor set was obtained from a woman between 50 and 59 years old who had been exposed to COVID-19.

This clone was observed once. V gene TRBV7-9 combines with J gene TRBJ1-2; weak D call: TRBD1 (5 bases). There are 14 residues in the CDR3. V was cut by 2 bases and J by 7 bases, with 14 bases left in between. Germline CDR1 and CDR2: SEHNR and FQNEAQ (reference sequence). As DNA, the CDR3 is TGTGCCAGCAGCTTATCCCAGGGTCTTCGTGGCTACACCTTC. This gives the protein CASSLSQGLRGYTF.

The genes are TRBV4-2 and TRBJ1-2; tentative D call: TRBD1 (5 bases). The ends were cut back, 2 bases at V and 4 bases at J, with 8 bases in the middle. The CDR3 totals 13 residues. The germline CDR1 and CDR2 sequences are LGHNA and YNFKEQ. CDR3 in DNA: TGTGCCAGCAGCCAACAGGGTTCCTATGGCTACACCTTC. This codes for CASSQQGSYGYTF.

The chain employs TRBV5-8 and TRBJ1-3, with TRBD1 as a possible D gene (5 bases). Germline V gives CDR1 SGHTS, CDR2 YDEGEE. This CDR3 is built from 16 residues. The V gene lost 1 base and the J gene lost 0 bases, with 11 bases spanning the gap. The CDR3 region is CASSLFRANSGNTIYF. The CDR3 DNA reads TGTGCCAGCAGCTTGTTCAGGGCCAACTCTGGAAACACCATATATTTT. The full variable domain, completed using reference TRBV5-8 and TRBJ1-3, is EAGVTQSPTHLIKTRGQQATLRCSPISGHTSVYWYQQALGLGLQFLLWYDEGEERNRGNFPPRFSGRQFPNYSSELNVNALELEDSALYLCASSLFRANSGNTIYFGEGSWLTVV.

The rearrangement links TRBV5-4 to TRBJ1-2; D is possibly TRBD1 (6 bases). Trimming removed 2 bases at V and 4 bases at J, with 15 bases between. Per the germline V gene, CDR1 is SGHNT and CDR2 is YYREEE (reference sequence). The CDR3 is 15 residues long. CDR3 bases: TGTGCCAGCAGCTTCTCAGGGGCGCCGGGCTATGGCTACACCTTC. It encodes CASSFSGAPGYGYTF.

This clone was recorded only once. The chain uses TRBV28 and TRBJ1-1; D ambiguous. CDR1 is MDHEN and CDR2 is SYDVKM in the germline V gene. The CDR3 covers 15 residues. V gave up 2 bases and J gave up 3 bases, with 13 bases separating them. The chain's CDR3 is CASSLGSLGDTEAFF. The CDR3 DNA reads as TGTGCCAGCAGTTTAGGATCCCTCGGGGACACTGAAGCTTTCTTT.

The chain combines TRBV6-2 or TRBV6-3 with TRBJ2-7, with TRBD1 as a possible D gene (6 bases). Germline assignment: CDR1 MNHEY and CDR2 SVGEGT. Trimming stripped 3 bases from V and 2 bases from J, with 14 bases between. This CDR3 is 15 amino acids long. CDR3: CASSYEQGKAYEQYF. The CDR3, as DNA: TGTGCCAGCAGTTATGAGCAGGGGAAAGCCTACGAGCAGTACTTC.